This TCR beta chain derives from a study of control samples from healthy donors and cancer patients. Per the germline V gene, CDR1 is MNHEY and CDR2 is SVGAGI. The CDR3 sequence is 13 residues long. V was pared by 2 bases and J by 6 bases, with 3 bases of the junction left unmatched. Profiling relied on immunoSEQ multiplex PCR, and the TCRdb table lists in-frame clones only, not all of them. The sample records about 89,000 clones, around nine tenths being singletons. This clone was recorded once. The chain employs TRBV6-5 and TRBJ1-2, with 7 nucleotides matching TRBD1. Material: blood. This receptor was taken from a man aged 25-45 years in good health. CDR3 DNA sequence: TGTGCCAGCAGTTACATGCAGGGGGATGGCTACACCTTC. Protein sequence: CASSYMQGDGYTF.